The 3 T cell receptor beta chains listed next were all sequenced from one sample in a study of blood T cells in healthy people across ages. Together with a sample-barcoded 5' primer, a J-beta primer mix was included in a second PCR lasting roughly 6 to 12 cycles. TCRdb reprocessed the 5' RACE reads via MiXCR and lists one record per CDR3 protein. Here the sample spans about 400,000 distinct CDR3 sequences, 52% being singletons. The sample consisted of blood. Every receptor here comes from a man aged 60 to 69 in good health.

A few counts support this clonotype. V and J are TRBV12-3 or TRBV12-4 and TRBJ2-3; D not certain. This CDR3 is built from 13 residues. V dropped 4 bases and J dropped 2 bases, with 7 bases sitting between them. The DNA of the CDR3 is TGTGCCAGCAGTTACGGGTCCACAGATACGCAGTATTTT. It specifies CASSYGSTDTQYF.

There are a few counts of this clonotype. The CDR3 protein is CASRERRERYYEQYF. The CDR3 nucleotides read TGCGCCAGCAGGGAAAGGCGGGAGCGGTACTACGAGCAGTACTTC. The chain is built from TRBV5-1 and TRBJ2-7, with 7 positions matching TRBD2. J gave up 3 bases and V 5 bases, and 11 bases lay outside the gene matches. CDR1 is SGHRS and CDR2 is YFSETQ in the germline V gene. The CDR3 consists of 15 residues. Supplemented by reference TRBV5-1 and TRBJ2-7, the full variable domain reads KAGVTQTPRYLIKTRGQQVTLSCSPISGHRSVSWYQQTPGQGLQFLFEYFSETQRNKGNFPGRFSGRQFSNSRSEMNVSTLELGDSALYLCASRERRERYYEQYFGPGTRLTVT.

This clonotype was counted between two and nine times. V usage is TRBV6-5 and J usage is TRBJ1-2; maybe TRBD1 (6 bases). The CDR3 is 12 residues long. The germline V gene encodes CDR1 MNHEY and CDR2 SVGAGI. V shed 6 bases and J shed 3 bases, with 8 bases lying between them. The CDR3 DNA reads TGTGCCAGCAGGGGGACATACTATGGCTACACCTTC. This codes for CASRGTYYGYTF.